The subject of this entry is one T cell receptor (beta chain). At one of its ends the junction is not consistent with the germline gene, which may arise from a read error. The data were taken from a study of blood T cells in healthy people across ages. Primed by a sample-barcoded 5' primer and a J-beta primer mix, a second PCR proceeded for roughly 6 to 12 cycles. TCRdb re-derived calls from the 5' RACE reads in MiXCR, one entry per CDR3 protein. The table shows 540,000 or so distinct CDR3 sequences, with roughly 28% occurring only once. The CDR3 is 12 amino acids. CDR1 is SGHTA and CDR2 is FQGNSA in the germline V gene.

This TCR was sampled from a woman in her 70s in good health. The specimen was blood. The rearrangement joins TRBV7-2 to TRBJ2-4; a weak D match, TRBD2 (5 bases). The CDR3 sequence is CASSLERGRLFF. CDR3 bases: TGTGCCAGCAGCTTAGAACGGGGTCGGCTCTTCTTC.